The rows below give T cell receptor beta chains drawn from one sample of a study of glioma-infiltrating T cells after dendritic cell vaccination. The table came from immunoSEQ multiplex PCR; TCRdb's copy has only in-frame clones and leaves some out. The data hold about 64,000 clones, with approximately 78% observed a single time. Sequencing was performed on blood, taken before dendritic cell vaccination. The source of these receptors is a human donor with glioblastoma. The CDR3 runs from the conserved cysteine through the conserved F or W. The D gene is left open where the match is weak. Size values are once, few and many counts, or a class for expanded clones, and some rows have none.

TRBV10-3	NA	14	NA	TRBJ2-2	CAISEGGDTGELFF	TGTGCCATCAGTGAAGGGGGGGACACCGGGGAGCTGTTTTTT
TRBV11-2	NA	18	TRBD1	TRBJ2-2	CASLEMGQGTSNTGELFF	TGTGCCAGCTTGGAGATGGGACAGGGAACTTCGAACACCGGGGAGCTGTTTTTT
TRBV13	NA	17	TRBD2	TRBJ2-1	CASSLGTIGGSYNEQFF	TGTGCCAGCAGCCTCGGGACTATCGGGGGCTCCTACAATGAGCAGTTCTTC
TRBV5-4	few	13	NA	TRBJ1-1	CASSPAGGTEAFF	TGTGCCAGCAGCCCGGCGGGTGGGACTGAAGCTTTCTTT
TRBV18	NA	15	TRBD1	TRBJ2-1	CASSGTVRGPNEQFF	TGTGCCAGCTCCGGGACAGTTCGCGGGCCAAATGAGCAGTTCTTC
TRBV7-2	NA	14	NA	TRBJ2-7	CASSLAGRDYEQYF	TGTGCCAGCAGCTTAGCGGGGCGAGACTACGAGCAGTACTTC
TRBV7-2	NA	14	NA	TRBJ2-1	CASSLAGRLNEQFF	TGTGCCAGCAGCTTAGCTGGCCGACTCAATGAGCAGTTCTTC
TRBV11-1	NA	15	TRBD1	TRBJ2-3	CASSRTGGITDTQYF	TGTGCCAGCAGCCGGACAGGGGGCATCACAGATACGCAGTATTTT
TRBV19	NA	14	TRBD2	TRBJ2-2	CASRETSNTGELFF	TGTGCCAGTAGGGAGACTAGCAACACCGGGGAGCTGTTTTTT
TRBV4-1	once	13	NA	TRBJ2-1	CASSQDSWTGKFF	TGCGCCAGCAGCCAAGATAGCTGGACTGGCAAGTTCTTC
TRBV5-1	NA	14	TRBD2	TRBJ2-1	CASSLGLGLGEQFF	TGCGCCAGCAGCCTGGGACTAGGATTGGGTGAGCAGTTCTTC
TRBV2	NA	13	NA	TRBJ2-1	CASSEGLASGQFF	TGTGCCAGCAGTGAGGGGCTAGCGAGTGGGCAGTTCTTC
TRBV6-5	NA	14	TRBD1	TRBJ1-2	CASTIGQGRYGYTF	TGTGCCAGCACAATAGGACAGGGAAGATATGGCTACACCTTC
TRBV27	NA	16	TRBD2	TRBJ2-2	CASRRPGLAGTGELFF	TGTGCCAGCAGACGGCCGGGACTAGCGGGCACCGGGGAGCTGTTTTTT
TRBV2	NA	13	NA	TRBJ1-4	CASSRGPEEKLFF	TGTGCCAGCAGTAGGGGCCCAGAGGAAAAACTGTTTTTT
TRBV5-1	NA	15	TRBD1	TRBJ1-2	CASSSMTGGNNGYTF	TGCGCCAGCAGCTCGATGACAGGGGGTAATAATGGCTACACCTTC
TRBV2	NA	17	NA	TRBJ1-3	CASSGGSGGSSGNTIYF	TGTGCCAGCAGTGGGGGCTCGGGGGGGTCCTCTGGAAACACCATATATTTT
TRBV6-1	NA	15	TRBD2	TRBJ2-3	CASSDRGVSTDTQYF	TGTGCCAGCAGTGATCGGGGGGTTAGCACAGATACGCAGTATTTT
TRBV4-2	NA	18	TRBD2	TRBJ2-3	CASSQEGASGGRDDTQYF	TGTGCCAGCAGCCAAGAGGGCGCTAGCGGGGGACGGGACGATACGCAGTATTTT
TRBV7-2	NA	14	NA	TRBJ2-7	CASSSDSSTYEQYF	TGTGCCAGCAGCTCGGACTCTTCAACCTACGAGCAGTACTTC
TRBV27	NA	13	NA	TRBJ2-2	CASSTRTTGELFF	TGTGCCAGCAGCACTAGGACCACCGGGGAGCTGTTTTTT
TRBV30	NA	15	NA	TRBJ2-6	CAWNTGHSGANVLTF	TGTGCCTGGAATACAGGGCACTCTGGGGCCAACGTCCTGACTTTC
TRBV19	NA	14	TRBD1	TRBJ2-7	CASSDRGRVDEQYF	TGTGCCAGTAGCGACAGGGGGCGCGTCGACGAGCAGTACTTC
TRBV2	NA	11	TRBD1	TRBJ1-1	CASSETGHAFF	TGTGCCAGCAGTGAGACAGGGCACGCTTTCTTT
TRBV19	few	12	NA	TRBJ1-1	CASSPSWREAFF	TGTGCCAGTAGTCCGTCCTGGAGGGAAGCTTTCTTT
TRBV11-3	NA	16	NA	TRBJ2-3	CASSLGGLQPTDTQYF	TGTGCCAGCAGCTTAGGCGGGCTTCAGCCCACAGATACGCAGTATTTT
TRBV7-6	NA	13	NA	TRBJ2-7	CASSLGRGYEQYF	TGTGCCAGCAGCTTAGGTAGGGGATACGAGCAGTACTTC